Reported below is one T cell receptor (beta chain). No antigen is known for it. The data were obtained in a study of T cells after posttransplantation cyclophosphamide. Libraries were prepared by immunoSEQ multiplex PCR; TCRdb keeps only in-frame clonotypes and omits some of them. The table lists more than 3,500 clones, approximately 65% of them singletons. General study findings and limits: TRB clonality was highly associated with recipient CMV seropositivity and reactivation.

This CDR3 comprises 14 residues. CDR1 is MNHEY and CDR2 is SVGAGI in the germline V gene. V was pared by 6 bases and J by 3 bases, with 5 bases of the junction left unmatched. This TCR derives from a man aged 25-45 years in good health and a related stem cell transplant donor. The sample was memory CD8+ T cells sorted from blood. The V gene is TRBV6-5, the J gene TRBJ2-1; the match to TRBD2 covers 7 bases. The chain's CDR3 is CASRQAGRYNEQFF. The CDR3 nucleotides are TGTGCCAGCAGGCAAGCGGGGCGCTACAATGAGCAGTTCTTC.